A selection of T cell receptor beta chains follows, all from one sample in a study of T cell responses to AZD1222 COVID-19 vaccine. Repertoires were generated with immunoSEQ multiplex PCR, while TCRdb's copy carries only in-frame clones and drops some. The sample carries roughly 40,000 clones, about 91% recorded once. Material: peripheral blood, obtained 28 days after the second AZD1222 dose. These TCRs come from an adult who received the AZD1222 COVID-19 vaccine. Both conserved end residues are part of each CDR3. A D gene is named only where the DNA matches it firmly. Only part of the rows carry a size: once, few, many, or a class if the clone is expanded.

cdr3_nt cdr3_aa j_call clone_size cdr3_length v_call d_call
TGTGCCAGCAGCATATCGAGACAGAAAAACATTCAGTACTTC CASSISRQKNIQYF TRBJ2-4 . 14 TRBV7-9 .
TGTGCCAGTAGTCGGGGGACGAACACTGAAGCTTTCTTT CASSRGTNTEAFF TRBJ1-1 once 13 TRBV19 .
TGTGCCAGCAGCTATGGGCAGGATCGTGTCGGTCAGCCCCAGCATTTT CASSYGQDRVGQPQHF TRBJ1-5 . 16 TRBV5-6 .
TGTGCCAGCAGTTACTCGAGGAATCCACTCTATGGCTACACCTTC CASSYSRNPLYGYTF TRBJ1-2 . 15 TRBV6-5 .
TGCGCCAGCAGCTTGGACGGGACAGGGGAATATGCTGAAGCTTTCTTT CASSLDGTGEYAEAFF TRBJ1-1 . 16 TRBV5-1 TRBD1
TGTGCCAGCAGCGTAGGGACTAGCGGGAGGAATGAGCAGTTCTTC CASSVGTSGRNEQFF TRBJ2-1 few 15 TRBV9 TRBD2
TGTGCCAGTAGGGTCGAAGCAGGGGGGGAAACCTACGAGCAGTACTTC CASRVEAGGETYEQYF TRBJ2-7 . 16 TRBV19 .
TGTGCCAGCAGTTCGTCCGACACTTCGGGCTACACCTTC CASSSSDTSGYTF TRBJ1-2 few 13 TRBV12-3/TRBV12-4 .
TGTGCCAGCAGCTTGGCGGCAGGGATCCCCAATCAGCCCCAGCATTTT CASSLAAGIPNQPQHF TRBJ1-5 few 16 TRBV5-5 .
TGTGCCTGGAGTACCACACAGGGGGCTCCTGGAAACACCATATATTTT CAWSTTQGAPGNTIYF TRBJ1-3 . 16 TRBV30 TRBD1
TGTGCCAGCTCTGACTTTTTCTCTGGAAACACCATATATTTT CASSDFFSGNTIYF TRBJ1-3 . 14 TRBV27 .
TGTGCCAGCAGCGATAACAGTGGGATTTACGAGCAGTACTTC CASSDNSGIYEQYF TRBJ2-7 . 14 TRBV4-2 .
TGTGCCAGCAGCCGCGGACAGGGCTTAAGTAATGAGCAGTTCTTC CASSRGQGLSNEQFF TRBJ2-1 . 15 TRBV6-5 TRBD1
TGTGCCACTTCCGAGGGTAGCACAGATACGCAGTATTTT CATSEGSTDTQYF TRBJ2-3 . 13 TRBV5-5 .
TGTGCCAGCAGCCAGAGAAGGGGTTGGATGACCCAGTACTTC CASSQRRGWMTQYF TRBJ2-5 . 14 TRBV3-1/TRBV3-2 .
TGTGCCATCAGTGAGTGGTATGAGCAGTACTTC CAISEWYEQYF TRBJ2-7 . 11 TRBV10-3 .
TGTGCCAGCAATCCAACGGGACCGAACACCGGGGAGCTGTTTTTT CASNPTGPNTGELFF TRBJ2-2 . 15 TRBV7-3 .
TGCGCCAGCAGCTTGGGGACTAGCGGGAGGGCCCTATACGATGAGCAGTTCTTC CASSLGTSGRALYDEQFF TRBJ2-1 . 18 TRBV5-1 TRBD2
TGCAGTGCGAGTTGGGCGGGTTCGGAGACCCAGTACTTC CSASWAGSETQYF TRBJ2-5 . 13 TRBV20-1 .
TGTGCCGCCCGGGCGGGGGGCACAGATACGCAGTATTTT CAARAGGTDTQYF TRBJ2-3 once 13 TRBV5-4 TRBD2
TGCGCCAGCAGCCAAAAAGCGGGGGGGGATTACGAGCAGTACTTC CASSQKAGGDYEQYF TRBJ2-7 . 15 TRBV4-1 TRBD2
TGTGCCAGCAGTCGCACCGGGTCCGCCTACGAGCAGTACTTC CASSRTGSAYEQYF TRBJ2-7 . 14 TRBV27 .
TGTGCCATCACAAAGGGACAGGGTGAAGGCTACACCTTC CAITKGQGEGYTF TRBJ1-2 once 13 TRBV10-3 TRBD1
TGTGCCTCACAGGGGGCGCTTCTCCAGCCCCAGCATTTT CASQGALLQPQHF TRBJ1-5 . 13 TRBV6-6 TRBD1
TGTGCCAGCAGTGCGTCCTCCCCTCTAGCGGGAGCCTACGAGCAGTACTTC CASSASSPLAGAYEQYF TRBJ2-7 once 17 TRBV2 TRBD2
TGTGCCAGTAGGGGACCCCCCGGGTATGAGCAGTTCTTC CASRGPPGYEQFF TRBJ2-1 . 13 TRBV19 .
TGTGCTAGTGGTTTGGGACAGGGGGCAAGTTACGAGCAGTACTTC CASGLGQGASYEQYF TRBJ2-7 . 15 TRBV12-5 TRBD1
TGTGCCAGCAGCCAATCTCGGCAGGGAGGGACTGAAGCTTTCTTT CASSQSRQGGTEAFF TRBJ1-1 . 15 TRBV16 .
TGTGCCAGTAGTACCACGGACGGCAGACCCTACGAGCAGTACTTC CASSTTDGRPYEQYF TRBJ2-7 once 15 TRBV19 .
TGCAGCGTCGGGGAGGCTGGTTATGGCTACACCTTC CSVGEAGYGYTF TRBJ1-2 once 12 TRBV29-1 .
TGTGCCACTTCACTAGGGGAGACCCAGTACTTC CATSLGETQYF TRBJ2-5 . 11 TRBV6-5 .
TGCAGCGTACACGGGACAGGAATCAATGAGCAGTTCTTC CSVHGTGINEQFF TRBJ2-1 . 13 TRBV29-1 TRBD1
TGTGCCAGCAGCTATGCGGTTCCAGGCACCGGGGAGCTGTTTTTT CASSYAVPGTGELFF TRBJ2-2 . 15 TRBV7-2 .
TGTGCCAGCTCACCAGACGGGCAGGGTGTTGGTGAGCAGTTCTTC CASSPDGQGVGEQFF TRBJ2-1 . 15 TRBV18 .
TGTGCCAGCAGCCCGGGGCTAGGGGGCGGATTGAACACTGAAGCTTTCTTT CASSPGLGGGLNTEAFF TRBJ1-1 once 17 TRBV2 TRBD1
TGTGCCAGCAGCTTAGTCTCGGGAGTGGCAGATACGCAGTATTTT CASSLVSGVADTQYF TRBJ2-3 . 15 TRBV7-9 .
TGTGCCAGCAGCCCCACCTCACGCGGGGGCACTGAAGCTTTCTTT CASSPTSRGGTEAFF TRBJ1-1 once 15 TRBV7-8 .
TGTGCCAGCAGTGAGATGAGTTTCTATGGCTACACCTTC CASSEMSFYGYTF TRBJ1-2 . 13 TRBV2 .
TGTGCCAGCAGCCAACGGGAGGCGGGAGCTGGCAATGAGCAGTTCTTC CASSQREAGAGNEQFF TRBJ2-1 . 16 TRBV4-2 TRBD2
TGCGCCAGCCAAGGACCCGGGGACACAGATACGCAGTATTTT CASQGPGDTDTQYF TRBJ2-3 . 14 TRBV5-1 .
TGTGCCAGCAGCTTCCCTCGGGGACAGGATGGCTACACCTTC CASSFPRGQDGYTF TRBJ1-2 . 14 TRBV7-9 TRBD1
TGTGCCAGCAGCTTAGCGGACAATTACAATGAGCAGTTCTTC CASSLADNYNEQFF TRBJ2-1 . 14 TRBV11-3 .
TGTGCCAGCAGTTTGGAGCCCCCGGGACAGGGAAACACTGAAGCTTTCTTT CASSLEPPGQGNTEAFF TRBJ1-1 . 17 TRBV27 TRBD1
TGTGCCAGCAGAGAGACGAACAGGGGCCCACGCTCCTACGAGCAGTACTTC CASRETNRGPRSYEQYF TRBJ2-7 . 17 TRBV2 TRBD1
TGTGCCAGCAGCCGAGACAATCAGCCCCAGCATTTT CASSRDNQPQHF TRBJ1-5 . 12 TRBV12-3/TRBV12-4 .
TGCAGCGTCCGAACTAGCGGGAGAGGCAATGAGCAGTTCTTC CSVRTSGRGNEQFF TRBJ2-1 . 14 TRBV29-1 TRBD2
TGTGCCAGCAGGCTTCCTAGCGGTTCAACCTACGAGCAGTACTTC CASRLPSGSTYEQYF TRBJ2-7 . 15 TRBV27 TRBD2
TGTGCCAGCAGCTCAGAAGAGTCCTCACCCCTCCACTTT CASSSEESSPLHF TRBJ1-6 . 13 TRBV5-8 .
TGTGCCAGCAGCTTGGGACGGGAATCCTACAATGAGCAGTTCTTC CASSLGRESYNEQFF TRBJ2-1 . 15 TRBV11-2 .
TGTGCCAGCAGCCCCGGGAGAAGAACACCCCTCCACTTT CASSPGRRTPLHF TRBJ1-6 . 13 TRBV3-1/TRBV3-2 .
TGCGCCAGCAGCCAAGATAGGGGCAGAGAAGCTTTCTTT CASSQDRGREAFF TRBJ1-1 . 13 TRBV4-1 .
TGTGCCAGCAAGGGACAGGGTCGAAACACCGGGGAGCTGTTTTTT CASKGQGRNTGELFF TRBJ2-2 . 15 TRBV25-1 TRBD1
TGTGCCACCAGCAATTTTCTACAGGGCGGTGAGCAGTTCTTC CATSNFLQGGEQFF TRBJ2-1 . 14 TRBV15 .
TGTGCCAGCAGCGTAGACCTAGCGGGGGGGATAGATACGCAGTATTTT CASSVDLAGGIDTQYF TRBJ2-3 . 16 TRBV9 TRBD2
TGTGCCAGCAGCCTCGGACAGGGACGGACCGGGGAGCTGTTTTTT CASSLGQGRTGELFF TRBJ2-2 . 15 TRBV7-3 TRBD1